This T cell receptor (beta chain) was retrieved from a study of CD8 T cells in Susac syndrome. V lost 0 bases and J lost 3, with 12 bases in between. Germline V gene lookup returns CDR1 SGHRS and CDR2 YFSETQ. The CDR3 sequence is 15 residues long. Random hexamers were used to reverse transcribe the RNA input (roughly 0.5 to 1 ug). immunoSEQ multiplex PCR amplified TCR beta CDR3 across 54 Vbeta, 13 Jbeta. TCRdb analysed the immunoSEQ multiplex PCR reads with MiXCR anew, one entry per CDR3 protein. This sample has fewer than 200,000 distinct CDR3 sequences, with 80% to 95% found just once. Controls comprised healthy donors matched for age and sex.

This TCR came from a human donor in good health. The chain recombines TRBV5-1 with TRBJ2-5; D possibly corresponds to TRBD1 (6 bases). Sequencing input: CD4+ T cells from PBMCs. CDR3 DNA: TGCGCCAGCAGCTTGGGGACAGTTTCCAAAGAGACCCAGTACTTC. The encoded protein is CASSLGTVSKETQYF.